This is a list of T cell receptor beta chains from one sample in a study of T cell repertoires in cytomegalovirus infection. Which antigens these TCRs recognize remains unknown. MiXCR, applied by TCRdb to the reads, yields one record per CDR3 protein. The sample records about 570,000 distinct CDR3 sequences, around two fifths being singletons. Material: cultured PBMCs, obtained from culture after CMV antigen stimulation. Every receptor here comes from a human donor in good health (CMV status not recorded). Some clones in this sample may be carry-over from other donors' samples. CDR3s include the opening cysteine and the closing phenylalanine or tryptophan. The order of the fields is D gene, V gene, CDR3 protein. A D gene is named only where the DNA matches it firmly.

D gene: TRBD1; V gene: TRBV4-1; CDR3 protein: CASSLTPGQGFSPLHF
D gene: -; V gene: TRBV7-2; CDR3 protein: CASSLEAGPAYEQYF
D gene: -; V gene: TRBV7-2; CDR3 protein: CASSRNLSRSPQYF
D gene: -; V gene: TRBV7-2; CDR3 protein: CASSSFRWRETQYF
D gene: TRBD1; V gene: TRBV9; CDR3 protein: CASSAPKAQTGQSSGANVLTF
D gene: TRBD1; V gene: TRBV18; CDR3 protein: CASSPVDRSAHGYTF
D gene: TRBD2; V gene: TRBV7-2; CDR3 protein: CASSPKRGVYDTQYF
D gene: -; V gene: TRBV7-9; CDR3 protein: CASSWRSPDTQYF
D gene: -; V gene: TRBV20-1; CDR3 protein: CSASVGAPRNEQFF
D gene: TRBD1; V gene: TRBV27; CDR3 protein: CASSIRTGRHEQYF
D gene: TRBD1; V gene: TRBV27; CDR3 protein: CASGWDRSLESEKLFF
D gene: TRBD1; V gene: TRBV6-6; CDR3 protein: CASSSQGGVAGYTF
D gene: -; V gene: TRBV5-8; CDR3 protein: CASSADRRQRYF
D gene: -; V gene: TRBV7-8; CDR3 protein: CASSLVGKSSYNEQFF
D gene: -; V gene: TRBV6-6; CDR3 protein: CASSTRSSGANVLTF
D gene: -; V gene: TRBV7-2; CDR3 protein: CASSQQVGVDEKLFF
D gene: -; V gene: TRBV4-3; CDR3 protein: CASSQPLGAESTDTQYF
D gene: -; V gene: TRBV7-2; CDR3 protein: CASSLSGREQPQHF
D gene: -; V gene: TRBV7-8; CDR3 protein: CASSLGDTNEKLFF
D gene: -; V gene: TRBV12-3/TRBV12-4; CDR3 protein: CASTGFNEQFF
D gene: -; V gene: TRBV23-1; CDR3 protein: CASSQGTLTLSEQYF
D gene: TRBD1; V gene: TRBV25-1; CDR3 protein: CASQGQAIYGYTF
D gene: TRBD2; V gene: TRBV5-4; CDR3 protein: CASSLGLAGRRADTQYF
D gene: -; V gene: TRBV7-2; CDR3 protein: CASSSQTRASSTDTQYF
D gene: -; V gene: TRBV2; CDR3 protein: CASSVSTGGGYNEQFF
D gene: TRBD1; V gene: TRBV27; CDR3 protein: CASRPPGGNNQPQHF
D gene: TRBD2; V gene: TRBV11-2; CDR3 protein: CASSPRGGKYSTDTQYF
D gene: -; V gene: TRBV6-2/TRBV6-3; CDR3 protein: CASTWGMTDNEQFF
D gene: TRBD1; V gene: TRBV6-2/TRBV6-3; CDR3 protein: CASGKNRGQPQHF
D gene: TRBD1; V gene: TRBV6-1; CDR3 protein: CASSYTAGGQELFF
D gene: TRBD1; V gene: TRBV6-1; CDR3 protein: CASSERIRTGAEYF
D gene: -; V gene: TRBV29-1; CDR3 protein: CSVEMGIGFEQYF
D gene: -; V gene: TRBV27; CDR3 protein: CASSFSRFSYSGTQYF
D gene: -; V gene: TRBV12-3/TRBV12-4; CDR3 protein: CASSFGLQGDTIYF
D gene: -; V gene: TRBV6-5; CDR3 protein: CASSGVGGVNTEAFF
D gene: -; V gene: TRBV4-3; CDR3 protein: CASSIRARGNSPLHF
D gene: -; V gene: TRBV7-6; CDR3 protein: CASSSVGPGSPLHF
D gene: -; V gene: TRBV7-2; CDR3 protein: CASGLFLQGGEQYF